The T cell receptor beta chain described here comes from a study of blood T cell repertoires in COVID-19. Method: immunoSEQ multiplex PCR; TCRdb's copy keeps in-frame clones and lacks some. The sample shows 390,000 or so clones, 85% to 90% of them seen only once. Clinical history reported by participants formed the basis on which cohorts were assigned. V dropped 6 bases and J dropped 0; count of bases not matched to a gene: 5. Germline CDR1 and CDR2: MDHEN and SYDVKM. The CDR3 covers 14 residues. This clone appeared a few times. This sequence originates from a man younger than 30 who had recovered from COVID-19. Sequenced sample: PBMCs or T cells enriched from blood (not recorded which). The chain couples TRBV28 to TRBJ2-7, with 7 nucleotides matching TRBD1. CDR3 nucleotides: TGTGCCAGCAGGGCCGGGACAGCCTCCTACGAGCAGTACTTC. Translating it yields CASRAGTASYEQYF.